This T cell receptor beta chain derives from a study of cytomegalovirus exposure and HLA in healthy donors. Primers: 60 Vbeta forward and 13 Jbeta reverse. In the source study's methods: A follow-up analysis tallied 73 million or so unique TCR beta chains, roughly 11 million shared. Generated by immunoSEQ multiplex PCR, the TCRdb table keeps only in-frame clones and is missing some. V, J and clone size were drawn from that table, and D and trimming were deduced from the DNA. The data hold around 100,000 clones, with 74% observed a single time. Study outcomes and limitations: According to a later analysis, most TCR beta chains associated with CMV appeared HLA-restricted. Productive status was seen about 90% or about 30% of the time for most TCR beta V segments in an earlier analysis.

V shed 4 bases, J shed 0 bases, and the junction held 3 bases outside the gene matches. CDR1 SGHRS and CDR2 YFSETQ come from the germline V gene. This CDR3 has 14 amino acids. Concerning this clone itself: The antigen remains undetermined.

The chain recombines TRBV5-1 with TRBJ1-1; 7 nucleotides line up with TRBD1. The receptor's source is a man aged 45 to 65 in good health and CMV-seropositive. The sample consisted of PBMCs. CDR3 in DNA: TGCGCCAGCAGCGTACAGGGGCTGAACACTGAAGCTTTCTTT. Protein sequence: CASSVQGLNTEAFF.